Each of the 2 T cell receptor beta chains below was sequenced from the same sample in a study of molecular identifiers for immune sequencing clone quantification. A single record per CDR3 protein comes from TCRdb applying MiXCR to the PCR reads. The profile shows approximately 320,000 distinct CDR3 sequences, roughly a quarter of them singletons. Sequenced input: naive CD8+ T cells from blood, with Jurkat cell RNA spiked in. Subset specified: FACS-sorted CD8+CD4-CCR7+CD45RA+ naive T cells. The receptors come from a human donor in good health. Some libraries in this study had Jurkat cell RNA spiked in.

This clonotype has more than one count but fewer than ten. The rearrangement uses TRBV11-1 and TRBJ2-5, with a weak D call TRBD1 (6 bases). The CDR3 loop spans 14 amino acids. The V end lost 2 bases, the J end lost 2 bases, and 9 bases lay between the germline ends. The germline gives CDR1 SGHAT, CDR2 FQDESV (reference sequence). In DNA, the CDR3 is TGTGCCAGCAGCTTAAGGACAGATCAAGAGACCCAGTACTTC. It codes for CASSLRTDQETQYF.

This clonotype appeared many times. The rearrangement links TRBV6-2 or TRBV6-3 to TRBJ1-5; TRBD1 matches 7 bases. Per the germline V gene, CDR1 is MNHEY and CDR2 is SVGEGT. The CDR3 consists of 16 residues. With V trimmed by 10 bases and J by 3 bases, 15 bases remained unmatched. CDR3 sequence: CATGPRTGNFNQPQHF. The CDR3 DNA sequence: TGTGCCACGGGGCCCCGGACAGGCAATTTCAATCAGCCCCAGCATTTT.